This T cell receptor (beta chain) stems from a study of shared clonotypes between healthy human individuals. The CDR3 consists of 13 residues. The germline CDR1 and CDR2 sequences are KGHSH and LQKENI. Trimming took 4 bases from V and 5 from J; bases not matched to a gene: 2. Points on this clone: This CDR3 is also generated by other DNA sequences in the sample.

TCRdb's copy holds only in-frame clones and misses some; the assay was immunoSEQ multiplex PCR. The repertoire has roughly 1,500,000 clones, 98% of them found once; the top ten carry under 0.45%. The TCR originated in a man younger than 45 in good health. The sequenced sample consisted of naive CD4+ T cells sorted from blood. Sample subset: CD45RA+ positively selected. The gene calls are TRBV18 and TRBJ2-3; 8 nucleotides agree with TRBD2. CDR3 protein: CASSRLAGDTQYF. The DNA of the CDR3 is TGTGCCAGCTCACGGCTAGCGGGAGATACGCAGTATTTT.